A selection of T cell receptor beta chains follows, all from one sample in a study of PD-1 blockade in mismatch repair-deficient tumors. Sequencing was performed with immunoSEQ multiplex PCR; in TCRdb, only in-frame clones are kept and a portion is missing. Among some 110,000 clones listed, 65% to 80% were seen once. The sample in question was peripheral blood, obtained about 13 months after starting pembrolizumab. The receptors shown here come from an adult with mismatch repair-deficient cancer. The CDR3 runs from the conserved cysteine through the conserved F or W. A D gene is named only where the DNA matches it firmly. The size entry is marked missing in some rows and otherwise reads once, few, many or a size class.

clone_size: NA
d_call: NA
j_call: TRBJ2-5
v_call: TRBV6-1
cdr3_aa: CASSDGPTDRETQYF
cdr3_nt: TGTGCCAGCAGCGACGGCCCCACGGACAGAGAGACCCAGTACTTC

clone_size: NA
d_call: NA
j_call: TRBJ1-2
v_call: TRBV19
cdr3_aa: CASRRIGRRNGYTF
cdr3_nt: TGTGCCAGTAGGAGAATCGGACGGAGGAATGGCTACACCTTC

clone_size: NA
d_call: TRBD2
j_call: TRBJ2-7
v_call: TRBV4-1
cdr3_aa: CASSPSSSGFTYEQYF
cdr3_nt: TGCGCCAGCAGCCCCTCGAGTAGCGGGTTTACCTACGAGCAGTACTTC

clone_size: few
d_call: NA
j_call: TRBJ2-2
v_call: TRBV5-1
cdr3_aa: CASSRGVGSDTGELFF
cdr3_nt: TGCGCCAGCAGCCGCGGGGTAGGGTCGGACACCGGGGAGCTGTTTTTT

clone_size: NA
d_call: NA
j_call: TRBJ1-5
v_call: TRBV5-6
cdr3_aa: CASSLLGNQPQHF
cdr3_nt: TGTGCCAGCAGCTTGTTAGGTAATCAGCCCCAGCATTTT

clone_size: NA
d_call: TRBD2
j_call: TRBJ2-1
v_call: TRBV10-3
cdr3_aa: CAISDLAGGLSGNEQFF
cdr3_nt: TGTGCCATCAGTGATCTAGCGGGAGGGCTAAGTGGGAATGAGCAGTTCTTC

clone_size: NA
d_call: NA
j_call: TRBJ2-3
v_call: TRBV4-3
cdr3_aa: CASSQELRGLFTQYF
cdr3_nt: TGCGCCAGCAGCCAAGAGCTCCGGGGGCTTTTTACGCAGTATTTT

clone_size: NA
d_call: NA
j_call: TRBJ2-4
v_call: TRBV6-5
cdr3_aa: CASSYMWGGIQYF
cdr3_nt: TGTGCCAGCAGTTACATGTGGGGCGGCATTCAGTACTTC

clone_size: few
d_call: NA
j_call: TRBJ1-5
v_call: TRBV19
cdr3_aa: CASSEQGNQPQHF
cdr3_nt: TGTGCCAGTAGCGAACAGGGTAATCAGCCCCAGCATTTT

clone_size: NA
d_call: TRBD1
j_call: TRBJ2-3
v_call: TRBV28
cdr3_aa: CASSLLPGQGDTDTQYF
cdr3_nt: TGTGCCAGCAGTTTGCTGCCTGGACAGGGGGACACAGATACGCAGTATTTT

clone_size: NA
d_call: TRBD2
j_call: TRBJ2-2
v_call: TRBV19
cdr3_aa: CAGLAENTGELFF
cdr3_nt: TGTGCCGGACTAGCGGAAAACACCGGGGAGCTGTTTTTT

clone_size: NA
d_call: TRBD1
j_call: TRBJ1-4
v_call: TRBV5-1
cdr3_aa: CASSSFIFGTGNESNEKLFF
cdr3_nt: TGCGCCAGCAGCTCCTTTATATTCGGGACAGGGAATGAATCTAATGAAAAACTGTTTTTT

clone_size: NA
d_call: NA
j_call: TRBJ2-7
v_call: TRBV11-2
cdr3_aa: CASSYPTTFYEQYF
cdr3_nt: TGTGCCAGCAGCTATCCGACTACCTTCTACGAGCAGTACTTC

clone_size: NA
d_call: NA
j_call: TRBJ2-5
v_call: TRBV11-2
cdr3_aa: CASSTFWETQYF
cdr3_nt: TGTGCCAGCAGCACCTTTTGGGAGACCCAGTACTTC

clone_size: once
d_call: TRBD1
j_call: TRBJ2-7
v_call: TRBV11-2
cdr3_aa: CASSLGQGKGYEQYF
cdr3_nt: TGTGCCAGCAGCTTAGGACAGGGGAAAGGCTACGAGCAGTACTTC

clone_size: few
d_call: NA
j_call: TRBJ1-5
v_call: TRBV10-3
cdr3_aa: CAISERQGGNQPQHF
cdr3_nt: TGTGCCATCAGTGAACGGCAGGGCGGCAATCAGCCCCAGCATTTT

clone_size: NA
d_call: TRBD1
j_call: TRBJ1-4
v_call: TRBV27
cdr3_aa: CASSPDRERWSMLTLFF
cdr3_nt: TGTGCCAGCAGTCCTGACAGGGAGAGGTGGTCAATGCTTACACTGTTTTTT

clone_size: NA
d_call: TRBD2
j_call: TRBJ2-7
v_call: TRBV7-2
cdr3_aa: CASSSTGTSDHEQYF
cdr3_nt: TGTGCCAGCAGCTCGACCGGGACTAGCGACCACGAGCAGTACTTC

clone_size: NA
d_call: NA
j_call: TRBJ2-2
v_call: TRBV7-3
cdr3_aa: CASSSPRGGVTGELFF
cdr3_nt: TGTGCCAGCAGCTCACCGAGGGGCGGGGTCACCGGGGAGCTGTTTTTT

clone_size: NA
d_call: NA
j_call: TRBJ2-2
v_call: TRBV9
cdr3_aa: CASSVVDQNTGELFF
cdr3_nt: TGTGCCAGCAGCGTAGTTGACCAAAACACCGGGGAGCTGTTTTTT

clone_size: NA
d_call: TRBD2
j_call: TRBJ2-6
v_call: TRBV4-2
cdr3_aa: CASSQGEGGANVLTF
cdr3_nt: TGTGCCAGCAGCCAGGGGGAGGGAGGGGCCAACGTCCTGACTTTC

clone_size: NA
d_call: NA
j_call: TRBJ2-3
v_call: TRBV5-4
cdr3_aa: CASSLTSLATDTQYF
cdr3_nt: TGTGCCAGCAGCTTGACTAGCCTAGCCACAGATACGCAGTATTTT

clone_size: NA
d_call: TRBD1
j_call: TRBJ2-2
v_call: TRBV5-4
cdr3_aa: CASSSYDRGNTGELFF
cdr3_nt: TGTGCCAGCAGCTCCTACGACAGGGGGAACACCGGGGAGCTGTTTTTT

clone_size: NA
d_call: NA
j_call: TRBJ1-1
v_call: TRBV19
cdr3_aa: CASSIGGITEAFF
cdr3_nt: TGTGCCAGTAGTATAGGGGGGATCACTGAAGCTTTCTTT

clone_size: NA
d_call: TRBD1
j_call: TRBJ1-2
v_call: TRBV5-1
cdr3_aa: CASSTGQGADYGYTF
cdr3_nt: TGCGCCAGCAGCACCGGACAGGGGGCGGACTATGGCTACACCTTC

clone_size: NA
d_call: TRBD1
j_call: TRBJ1-3
v_call: TRBV9
cdr3_aa: CASSPGQATNTIYF
cdr3_nt: TGTGCCAGCAGCCCGGGACAGGCGACGAACACCATATATTTT

clone_size: NA
d_call: TRBD1
j_call: TRBJ2-2
v_call: TRBV27
cdr3_aa: CASSDRGSHTGELFF
cdr3_nt: TGTGCCAGCAGCGACAGGGGGTCGCACACCGGGGAGCTGTTTTTT

clone_size: few
d_call: TRBD2
j_call: TRBJ2-5
v_call: TRBV11-3
cdr3_aa: CASSLRGSGTETQYF
cdr3_nt: TGTGCCAGCAGCTTAAGGGGAAGCGGGACAGAGACCCAGTACTTC

clone_size: NA
d_call: TRBD2
j_call: TRBJ2-7
v_call: TRBV6-4
cdr3_aa: CASSEVAGGGEQYF
cdr3_nt: TGTGCCAGCAGTGAAGTAGCGGGAGGCGGCGAGCAGTACTTC

clone_size: few
d_call: NA
j_call: TRBJ2-7
v_call: TRBV10-3
cdr3_aa: CAVQDRYEQYF
cdr3_nt: TGTGCCGTACAGGATCGCTACGAGCAGTACTTC

clone_size: NA
d_call: NA
j_call: TRBJ2-5
v_call: TRBV6-6
cdr3_aa: CASSYSTRETQYF
cdr3_nt: TGTGCCAGCAGTTACTCGACTCGCGAGACCCAGTACTTC

clone_size: NA
d_call: NA
j_call: TRBJ1-4
v_call: TRBV7-8
cdr3_aa: CASSLVGEGEKLFF
cdr3_nt: TGTGCCAGCAGCTTAGTTGGGGAGGGGGAAAAACTGTTTTTT

clone_size: medium-sized
d_call: NA
j_call: TRBJ1-1
v_call: TRBV5-5
cdr3_aa: CASSLQRMNTEAFF
cdr3_nt: TGTGCCAGCAGCTTACAACGCATGAACACTGAAGCTTTCTTT

clone_size: NA
d_call: NA
j_call: TRBJ2-2
v_call: TRBV28
cdr3_aa: CASTNGGPLVGGELFF
cdr3_nt: TGTGCCAGCACCAATGGGGGACCCCTTGTGGGCGGGGAGCTGTTTTTT